The 25 T cell receptor beta chains listed next were all sequenced from one sample in a study of cytomegalovirus exposure and HLA in healthy donors. The primer mix had 60 Vbeta and 13 Jbeta primers. Libraries were prepared by immunoSEQ multiplex PCR; TCRdb keeps only in-frame clonotypes and omits some of them. The sample consists of 98,000 or so clones, more than 65% of them appearing once. Sequences were obtained from PBMCs. The receptors here all came from a human donor in good health.

The rearrangement joins TRBV15 to TRBJ2-5; D gene unclear. The last part of the DNA fits TRBJ2-7 better; the J call may be wrong. This CDR3 is built from 12 residues. The germline V gene encodes CDR1 LNHNV and CDR2 YYDKDF (reference sequence). The CDR3 DNA sequence: TGTGCCACCAGCACAGGTTCCTACGAGCAGTACTTC. This translates into CATSTGSYEQYF.

The chain couples TRBV10-1 to TRBJ2-3; 7 positions agree with TRBD1. CDR1 WNHNN and CDR2 SYGVQD come from the germline V gene (reference sequence). V gave up 5 bases and J gave up 3 bases; unmatched junction bases: 8. This CDR3 has 15 amino acids. DNA of the CDR3: TGCGCCAGCAGTCCGGGACAGCCAGTTACAGATACGCAGTATTTT. It is translated as CASSPGQPVTDTQYF.

This clone has just a few counts. This chain joins TRBV7-6 and TRBJ1-5, with no clear D. CDR3 length equals 15 residues. Trimming took 0 bases from V and 7 from J, leaving 13 bases between them. Looked up from germline, CDR1 is SGHVS and CDR2 is FNYEAQ. CDR3 coding DNA: TGTGCCAGCAGCTTAGCAGGCGGAGGCCACCAGCCCCAGCATTTT. Translation: CASSLAGGGHQPQHF.

The chain recombines TRBV6-5 with TRBJ1-1; tentatively, D is TRBD1 (6 bases). The V gene's germline CDR1 is MNHEY and CDR2 SVGAGI. V was pared by 2 bases and J by 0 bases, with 13 bases between. The CDR3 has 16 residues. The CDR3: CASSYTGYKMNTEAFF. The CDR3 DNA is TGTGCCAGCAGTTACACAGGGTACAAAATGAACACTGAAGCTTTCTTT.

This clone was counted a single time. The chain is built from TRBV5-1 and TRBJ1-1; D may be TRBD1 (5 bases). CDR1 is SGHRS, CDR2 YFSETQ, per germline. This CDR3 spans 15 amino acids. Trimming took 4 bases from V and 5 from J, leaving 18 bases between them. This CDR3 is CASSPTRQSTTEAFF. CDR3 coding DNA: TGCGCCAGCAGCCCCACCAGACAGAGCACAACTGAAGCTTTCTTT. The whole variable domain, remainder taken from reference TRBV5-1 and TRBJ1-1, is KAGVTQTPRYLIKTRGQQVTLSCSPISGHRSVSWYQQTPGQGLQFLFEYFSETQRNKGNFPGRFSGRQFSNSRSEMNVSTLELGDSALYLCASSPTRQSTTEAFFGQGTRLTVV.

This clone has only a few counts. This CDR3 is CASSRTSDTGELFF. For the CDR3, the DNA is TGTGCCAGCAGTAGGACTAGCGACACCGGGGAGCTGTTTTTT. The chain has TRBV6-6 and TRBJ2-2, with 9 bases fitting TRBD2. V lost 5 bases to trimming and J lost 3 bases; unmatched junction nucleotides: 1. The CDR3 has 14 residues. The V gene's germline CDR1 is MNHNY and CDR2 SVGAGI (reference sequence).

The table lists this clone with a few counts. The chain uses TRBV25-1 and TRBJ2-5, with TRBD1 matching over 10 bases. The CDR3 loop spans 16 amino acids. Per the germline V gene, CDR1 is MGHDK and CDR2 is SYGVNS. V was pared by 2 bases and J by 5 bases, with 8 bases of the junction left unmatched. CDR3 sequence: CASSEAGTGDGETQYF. CDR3 in DNA: TGTGCCAGCAGTGAAGCCGGGACAGGGGACGGGGAGACCCAGTACTTC.

The genes are TRBV12-5 and TRBJ2-3, with TRBD2 matching 9 bases. In germline, CDR1 is LGHNT, CDR2 FRNRAP. The junction had 8 bases not matched to a gene; V was cut back by 7 bases and J by 0 bases. This CDR3 has 16 residues. The CDR3 region has the DNA TGTGCTAGTGCACCGGGACTAGCCGTTAGCACAGATACGCAGTATTTT. It specifies CASAPGLAVSTDTQYF.

The CDR3 here is CASSGGGHEQFF. The CDR3 nucleotides read TGTGCCAGCAGCGGGGGGGGCCATGAGCAGTTCTTC. J is TRBJ2-1 and V is TRBV5-4; TRBD2 might be the D (7 bases). Trimming shortened V by 4 bases and J by 8 bases, and 10 bases separated the two germline ends. Germline-derived CDR1 and CDR2 are SGHNT and YYREEE (reference sequence). The CDR3 spans 12 residues.

The chain uses TRBV5-1 and TRBJ1-1; D gene uncertain. Deletions cut 0 bases from V and 4 bases from J, with 7 bases between. This CDR3 is 13 amino acids long. From germline, CDR1 is SGHRS and CDR2 YFSETQ. The CDR3 spells CASSLDGGTEAFF. The CDR3 nucleotides read TGCGCCAGCAGCTTGGACGGCGGCACTGAAGCTTTCTTT.

This clone was picked up one time. J is TRBJ2-5 and V is TRBV5-1; D remains ambiguous. The length of the CDR3 is 11 residues. Trimming shortened V by 2 bases and J by 5 bases, and 4 bases separated the two germline ends. Germline CDR1 reads SGHRS; CDR2 reads YFSETQ. This CDR3 reads CASSFEETQYF. The CDR3 DNA reads as TGCGCCAGCAGCTTTGAGGAGACCCAGTACTTC.

V and J are TRBV6-1 and TRBJ2-7, with 9 bases fitting TRBD1. This CDR3 is 12 amino acids long. Trimming cost V 6 bases and J 6 bases; bases outside gene matches: 3. The germline CDR1 and CDR2 sequences are MNHNS and SASEGT. In nucleotides, the CDR3 is TGTGCCAGCAGGGGGGACAGGGTCGAGCAGTACTTC. This translates into CASRGDRVEQYF.

The chain couples TRBV18 to TRBJ2-7; 11 positions agree with TRBD1. Per the germline V gene, CDR1 is KGHSH and CDR2 is LQKENI. J was trimmed by 4 bases and V by 4 bases; bases with no gene match: 6. This CDR3 is 15 amino acids long. CDR3 loop: CASSLGQGAMYEQYF. CDR3 DNA sequence: TGTGCCAGCTCACTCGGACAGGGGGCTATGTACGAGCAGTACTTC.

The chain employs TRBV25-1 and TRBJ2-5; D call uncertain. This CDR3 is built from 13 residues. The V gene lost 6 bases and the J gene lost 5 bases, with 13 bases spanning the gap. Germline V CDR1 and CDR2: MGHDK, SYGVNS. In DNA form, the CDR3 reads TGTGCCAGCAGAGACCCCGCAGGCGAGACCCAGTACTTC. Its translation: CASRDPAGETQYF.

This chain links TRBV9 with TRBJ1-1; 7 nucleotides line up with TRBD1. Germline loops: CDR1 SGDLS, CDR2 YYNGEE. Trimming removed 4 bases from V and 0 bases from J; junction bases left unmatched: 6. The CDR3 has 15 amino acids. CDR3: CASSPRDSMNTEAFF. DNA for the CDR3: TGTGCCAGCAGCCCCAGGGACAGCATGAACACTGAAGCTTTCTTT.

The V call is TRBV29-1, the J call TRBJ2-3; 8 bases line up with TRBD2. This CDR3 has 15 amino acids. Germline values: CDR1 SQVTM, CDR2 ANQGSEA. With V trimmed by 7 bases and J by 1 base, 10 bases remained unmatched. The CDR3: CSALGTSGRTDTQYF. CDR3 DNA sequence: TGCAGCGCTCTAGGCACTAGCGGACGCACAGATACGCAGTATTTT.

This clone was observed a single time. The chain links TRBV2 to TRBJ2-3; 10 nucleotides line up with TRBD2. The CDR3 consists of 15 residues. Germline V CDR1 and CDR2: SNHLY, FYNNEI. V gave up 3 bases and J gave up 2 bases; unmatched junction bases: 2. CDR3 nucleotides: TGTGCCAGCAGTGACCTAGCGGGGGTCACAGATACGCAGTATTTT. Its translation is CASSDLAGVTDTQYF.

The V gene is TRBV12-5, the J gene TRBJ2-7, with 14 bases fitting TRBD2. Germline lookup yields CDR1 LGHNT and CDR2 FRNRAP. The CDR3 extends over 18 amino acids. The V segment lost 3 bases and the J segment 1 base; nucleotides outside the gene matches: 8. The CDR3 DNA follows: TGTGCTAGTGGTTTTCTAGGGACTAGCGGGAGTTTATCCTACGAGCAGTACTTC. It specifies CASGFLGTSGSLSYEQYF.

V and J are TRBV15 and TRBJ2-3; 13 positions agree with TRBD2. Trimming cost V 1 base and J 2 bases; bases outside gene matches: 15. Germline CDR1 LNHNV, CDR2 YYDKDF (reference sequence). The CDR3 covers 21 residues. The CDR3, as DNA: TGTGCCACCAGCAGAGTTCCGACTAGCGGGAGGCCCCAGGCCTACACAGATACGCAGTATTTT. Residues: CATSRVPTSGRPQAYTDTQYF.

V is TRBV5-1 and J is TRBJ2-7, with 9 bases matching TRBD1. Germline loops: CDR1 SGHRS, CDR2 YFSETQ. The trim removed 3 bases at V and 6 bases at J, leaving 16 bases unmatched. The CDR3 totals 17 residues. CDR3 loop: CASSSKTGGANLREQYF. As DNA, the CDR3 is TGCGCCAGCAGCTCAAAAACAGGGGGCGCAAACCTTCGCGAGCAGTACTTC.

J is TRBJ1-2 and V is TRBV30; D is undetermined. V lost 2 bases and J lost 4, with 11 bases in between. CDR1 GTSNPN and CDR2 SVGIG come from the germline V gene (reference sequence). The CDR3 has 13 residues. In DNA, the CDR3 is TGTGCCTGGAGTCGCGAAGTTCGCTATGGCTACACCTTC. Protein sequence: CAWSREVRYGYTF.

This clone has more than one count but fewer than ten. The chain recombines TRBV30 with TRBJ1-1, with TRBD1 identical over 7 bases. CDR1 is GTSNPN and CDR2 is SVGIG in the germline V gene (reference sequence). This CDR3 contains 13 residues. Unmatched junction bases numbered 7, after V lost 7 bases and J lost 2 bases. CDR3 nucleotide sequence: TGTGCCTCAAGGAGGGGGCGAAACACTGAAGCTTTCTTT. As protein: CASRRGRNTEAFF.

This chain connects TRBV14 to TRBJ2-7; D is ambiguous. This CDR3 has 13 amino acids. CDR1 and CDR2 from the germline V gene are SGHDN and FVKESK. V gave up 5 bases and J gave up 2 bases, with 10 bases separating them. Written as DNA, the CDR3 is TGTGCCAGCAGCTCTAGGAATACCTACGAGCAGTACTTC. It specifies CASSSRNTYEQYF.

The V gene is TRBV6-5, the J gene TRBJ1-3; TRBD1 matches at 7 bases. The length of the CDR3 is 15 residues. V was clipped by 4 bases and J by 4 bases; unmatched bases: 7. Germline V lookup: CDR1 MNHEY, CDR2 SVGAGI. DNA for the CDR3: TGTGCCAGCAGTTCCAACAGGGGTCTCGGAAACACCATATATTTT. Protein: CASSSNRGLGNTIYF.

This chain uses TRBV9 with TRBJ2-2, with 8 bases identical to TRBD2. CDR3 length: 16 residues. Trimming at V came to 1 base and at J to 1 base, leaving 3 bases not matched to a gene. The germline CDR1 and CDR2 sequences are SGDLS and YYNGEE. The CDR3: CASSVTSGWNTGELFF. The CDR3 region has the DNA TGTGCCAGCAGCGTAACTAGCGGATGGAACACCGGGGAGCTGTTTTTT.